These T cell receptor beta chains were read from a single sample in a study of cytomegalovirus exposure and HLA in healthy donors. Repertoires were generated with immunoSEQ multiplex PCR, while TCRdb's copy carries only in-frame clones and drops some. The sample carries about 140,000 clones, 65% to 90% recorded once. Sequencing input: PBMCs. Source of these receptors: a female donor in good health and CMV-seronegative. Each CDR3 is given with its conserved first and last residue. Fields, in order: J gene, D gene, clone size, V gene, CDR3 protein, CDR3 DNA. A D gene is named only where the DNA matches it firmly. Expanded clones get a size class; other rows say once, few or many, or leave the size out.

j_call: TRBJ2-7
d_call: -
clone_size: -
v_call: TRBV5-6
cdr3_aa: CASSSTSSYEQYF
cdr3_nt: TGTGCCAGCAGCTCCACAAGCTCCTACGAGCAGTACTTC

j_call: TRBJ2-7
d_call: -
clone_size: -
v_call: TRBV27
cdr3_aa: CASSLSPGHEQYF
cdr3_nt: TGTGCCAGCAGTTTGTCTCCTGGGCACGAGCAGTACTTC

j_call: TRBJ2-7
d_call: -
clone_size: once
v_call: TRBV2
cdr3_aa: CASSDRPSSYEQYF
cdr3_nt: TGTGCCAGCAGTGACAGGCCAAGCTCCTACGAGCAGTACTTC

j_call: TRBJ1-3
d_call: -
clone_size: -
v_call: TRBV5-4
cdr3_aa: CASFSQGGGNTIYF
cdr3_nt: TGTGCCAGCTTCTCACAGGGCGGTGGAAACACCATATATTTT

j_call: TRBJ1-1
d_call: -
clone_size: once
v_call: TRBV27
cdr3_aa: CASSLGGGTEAFF
cdr3_nt: TGTGCCAGCAGTCTAGGGGGGGGAACTGAAGCTTTCTTT

j_call: TRBJ2-3
d_call: -
clone_size: -
v_call: TRBV1
cdr3_aa: CTSSPPGGSTDTQYF
cdr3_nt: TGCACCAGCAGCCCACCCGGGGGGAGCACAGATACGCAGTATTTT

j_call: TRBJ1-5
d_call: -
clone_size: -
v_call: TRBV27
cdr3_aa: CASSLGALSNQPQHF
cdr3_nt: TGTGCCAGCAGTTTGGGGGCCCTTAGCAATCAGCCCCAGCATTTT

j_call: TRBJ2-5
d_call: TRBD2
clone_size: -
v_call: TRBV29-1
cdr3_aa: CSVRPPFRAGEETQYF
cdr3_nt: TGCAGCGTCCGCCCCCCCTTTCGAGCGGGAGAAGAGACCCAGTACTTC

j_call: TRBJ2-3
d_call: TRBD2
clone_size: once
v_call: TRBV5-1
cdr3_aa: CASSLLRGSSTDTQYF
cdr3_nt: TGCGCCAGCAGCTTGTTACGCGGGAGCAGCACAGATACGCAGTATTTT

j_call: TRBJ1-2
d_call: TRBD1
clone_size: -
v_call: TRBV6-5
cdr3_aa: CASSRGQGDYGYTF
cdr3_nt: TGTGCCAGCAGTCGCGGACAGGGTGACTATGGCTACACCTTC

j_call: TRBJ2-7
d_call: TRBD2
clone_size: few
v_call: TRBV6-1
cdr3_aa: CASSELAGTTYEQYF
cdr3_nt: TGTGCCAGCAGCGAACTAGCGGGGACCACCTACGAGCAGTACTTC

j_call: TRBJ2-2
d_call: TRBD2
clone_size: -
v_call: TRBV27
cdr3_aa: CASSLLLAGGPNTGELFF
cdr3_nt: TGTGCCAGCAGTTTATTACTAGCGGGAGGACCGAACACCGGGGAGCTGTTTTTT

j_call: TRBJ2-7
d_call: -
clone_size: -
v_call: TRBV5-1
cdr3_aa: CASSLARGPYEQYF
cdr3_nt: TGCGCCAGCAGCTTGGCTCGCGGCCCCTACGAGCAGTACTTC

j_call: TRBJ2-2
d_call: -
clone_size: -
v_call: TRBV6-5
cdr3_aa: CASSSSIQSTGGLFF
cdr3_nt: TGTGCCAGCAGTTCCTCGATCCAATCCACCGGGGGGCTGTTTTTT

j_call: TRBJ2-6
d_call: -
clone_size: -
v_call: TRBV28
cdr3_aa: CASSFSSGANVLTF
cdr3_nt: TGTGCCAGCTCCTTCAGCTCTGGGGCCAACGTCCTGACTTTC

j_call: TRBJ2-1
d_call: -
clone_size: -
v_call: TRBV12-5
cdr3_aa: CASGSGVGEQFF
cdr3_nt: TGTGCTAGTGGTTCCGGGGTTGGTGAGCAGTTCTTC

j_call: TRBJ1-2
d_call: -
clone_size: -
v_call: TRBV5-1
cdr3_aa: CASSPTETYGYTF
cdr3_nt: TGCGCCAGCAGCCCGACAGAAACCTATGGCTACACCTTC

j_call: TRBJ2-3
d_call: -
clone_size: -
v_call: TRBV9
cdr3_aa: CASSLVGSVAATQYF
cdr3_nt: TGTGCCAGCAGCCTCGTAGGATCGGTAGCGGCTACGCAGTATTTT

j_call: TRBJ2-7
d_call: TRBD1
clone_size: -
v_call: TRBV28
cdr3_aa: CASSPDRVSSYEQYF
cdr3_nt: TGTGCCAGCAGCCCCGACAGGGTGAGCTCCTACGAGCAGTACTTC

j_call: TRBJ1-1
d_call: TRBD1
clone_size: -
v_call: TRBV14
cdr3_aa: CASSQFFGQGADTEAFF
cdr3_nt: TGTGCCAGCAGCCAGTTCTTTGGACAGGGGGCTGACACTGAAGCTTTCTTT

j_call: TRBJ1-1
d_call: -
clone_size: -
v_call: TRBV29-1
cdr3_aa: CSVDGRANTEAFF
cdr3_nt: TGCAGCGTTGACGGCAGGGCAAACACTGAAGCTTTCTTT

j_call: TRBJ2-7
d_call: TRBD2
clone_size: -
v_call: TRBV28
cdr3_aa: CASSSPGTSGIYEQYF
cdr3_nt: TGTGCCAGCAGTTCCCCCGGGACTAGCGGGATCTACGAGCAGTACTTC

j_call: TRBJ1-1
d_call: TRBD1
clone_size: -
v_call: TRBV5-6
cdr3_aa: CASSWGTGRNTEAFF
cdr3_nt: TGTGCCAGCAGCTGGGGGACAGGGAGGAACACTGAAGCTTTCTTT

j_call: TRBJ1-1
d_call: -
clone_size: -
v_call: TRBV7-9
cdr3_aa: CASSVQNTEAFF
cdr3_nt: TGTGCCAGCAGCGTACAGAACACTGAAGCTTTCTTT

j_call: TRBJ2-5
d_call: -
clone_size: -
v_call: TRBV5-4
cdr3_aa: CASSHTRGGAVETQYF
cdr3_nt: TGTGCCAGCAGCCATACGAGGGGAGGAGCGGTCGAGACCCAGTACTTC

j_call: TRBJ2-1
d_call: TRBD1
clone_size: -
v_call: TRBV7-6
cdr3_aa: CASSLTGYSNEQFF
cdr3_nt: TGTGCCAGCAGCTTGACAGGGTATTCCAATGAGCAGTTCTTC

j_call: TRBJ2-1
d_call: -
clone_size: -
v_call: TRBV4-1
cdr3_aa: CASRLQGLGAGEQFF
cdr3_nt: TGCGCCAGCCGCCTTCAGGGACTTGGAGCGGGTGAGCAGTTCTTC

j_call: TRBJ1-5
d_call: -
clone_size: -
v_call: TRBV15
cdr3_aa: CATSRADQPQHF
cdr3_nt: TGTGCCACCAGCAGAGCGGATCAGCCCCAGCATTTT

j_call: TRBJ2-1
d_call: TRBD2
clone_size: -
v_call: TRBV7-3
cdr3_aa: CASSPSGISYNEQFF
cdr3_nt: TGTGCCAGCAGCCCGAGCGGGATCTCCTACAATGAGCAGTTCTTC

j_call: TRBJ2-1
d_call: TRBD1
clone_size: once
v_call: TRBV30
cdr3_aa: CAWSVWGQGAGEQFF
cdr3_nt: TGTGCCTGGAGTGTATGGGGACAGGGGGCCGGTGAGCAGTTCTTC

j_call: TRBJ2-7
d_call: -
clone_size: -
v_call: TRBV30
cdr3_aa: CAWSLGGLVSEQYF
cdr3_nt: TGTGCCTGGAGTCTAGGAGGGCTCGTCAGCGAGCAGTACTTC

j_call: TRBJ1-2
d_call: -
clone_size: -
v_call: TRBV30
cdr3_aa: CAWSEAGADGYTF
cdr3_nt: TGTGCCTGGAGTGAGGCAGGGGCAGACGGCTACACCTTC

j_call: TRBJ1-5
d_call: TRBD1
clone_size: -
v_call: TRBV29-1
cdr3_aa: CSVATGTGNQPQHF
cdr3_nt: TGCAGCGTGGCAACCGGGACAGGTAATCAGCCCCAGCATTTT

j_call: TRBJ2-7
d_call: TRBD1
clone_size: -
v_call: TRBV5-1
cdr3_aa: CASSLGQGREQYF
cdr3_nt: TGCGCCAGCAGCCTAGGACAGGGAAGAGAGCAGTACTTC

j_call: TRBJ2-1
d_call: TRBD2
clone_size: few
v_call: TRBV28
cdr3_aa: CASSLLTRTRYNEQFF
cdr3_nt: TGTGCCAGCAGTTTATTAACTCGGACTAGGTACAATGAGCAGTTCTTC

j_call: TRBJ1-1
d_call: -
clone_size: once
v_call: TRBV9
cdr3_aa: CASSVLTPEAFF
cdr3_nt: TGTGCCAGCAGCGTCCTGACACCTGAAGCTTTCTTT

j_call: TRBJ1-1
d_call: TRBD1
clone_size: -
v_call: TRBV5-1
cdr3_aa: CASSIGQGGGTEAFF
cdr3_nt: TGCGCCAGCAGCATCGGACAGGGAGGGGGCACTGAAGCTTTCTTT

j_call: TRBJ2-7
d_call: -
clone_size: -
v_call: TRBV30
cdr3_aa: CAWSVNRAGLYEQYF
cdr3_nt: TGTGCCTGGAGTGTAAACAGAGCGGGTCTTTACGAGCAGTACTTC

j_call: TRBJ2-7
d_call: TRBD2
clone_size: -
v_call: TRBV2
cdr3_aa: CASSETSGGEQYF
cdr3_nt: TGTGCCAGCAGCGAGACTAGCGGGGGCGAGCAGTACTTC

j_call: TRBJ2-7
d_call: TRBD1
clone_size: -
v_call: TRBV2
cdr3_aa: CASSVTGGMVEQYF
cdr3_nt: TGTGCCAGCAGTGTGACAGGGGGAATGGTCGAGCAGTACTTC

j_call: TRBJ2-7
d_call: -
clone_size: few
v_call: TRBV28
cdr3_aa: CASSQTGYEQYF
cdr3_nt: TGTGCCAGCAGCCAAACAGGCTACGAGCAGTACTTC

j_call: TRBJ2-7
d_call: TRBD2
clone_size: -
v_call: TRBV29-1
cdr3_aa: CSVVPGGSEQYF
cdr3_nt: TGCAGCGTTGTCCCGGGGGGATCCGAGCAGTACTTC

j_call: TRBJ2-5
d_call: TRBD1
clone_size: -
v_call: TRBV2
cdr3_aa: CASATGQETQYF
cdr3_nt: TGTGCCAGCGCGACAGGGCAGGAGACCCAGTACTTC

j_call: TRBJ2-1
d_call: -
clone_size: -
v_call: TRBV30
cdr3_aa: CSLRTGDNEQFF
cdr3_nt: TGTTCCTTGCGGACCGGGGACAATGAGCAGTTCTTC

j_call: TRBJ1-5
d_call: TRBD1
clone_size: -
v_call: TRBV19
cdr3_aa: CASSITGTVSNQPQHF
cdr3_nt: TGTGCCAGTAGTATTACCGGGACAGTAAGCAATCAGCCCCAGCATTTT

j_call: TRBJ1-2
d_call: -
clone_size: once
v_call: TRBV30
cdr3_aa: CAWSVPSLAWSGYTF
cdr3_nt: TGTGCCTGGAGTGTACCCAGCCTCGCATGGAGTGGCTACACCTTC

j_call: TRBJ2-7
d_call: TRBD2
clone_size: -
v_call: TRBV6-5
cdr3_aa: CASSKTSGDYEQYF
cdr3_nt: TGTGCCAGCAGTAAGACTAGCGGGGACTACGAGCAGTACTTC